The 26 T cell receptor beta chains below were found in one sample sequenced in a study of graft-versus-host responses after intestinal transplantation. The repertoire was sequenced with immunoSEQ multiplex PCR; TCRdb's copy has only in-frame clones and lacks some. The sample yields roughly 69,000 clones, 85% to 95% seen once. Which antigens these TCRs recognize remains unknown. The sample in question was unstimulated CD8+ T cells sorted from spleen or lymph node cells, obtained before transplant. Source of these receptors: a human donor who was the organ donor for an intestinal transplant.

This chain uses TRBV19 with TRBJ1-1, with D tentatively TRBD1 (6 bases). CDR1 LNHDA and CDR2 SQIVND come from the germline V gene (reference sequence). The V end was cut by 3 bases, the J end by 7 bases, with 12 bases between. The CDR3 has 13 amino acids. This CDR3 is CASSINTGSEAFF. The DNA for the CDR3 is TGTGCCAGTAGTATCAATACAGGGAGTGAAGCTTTCTTT. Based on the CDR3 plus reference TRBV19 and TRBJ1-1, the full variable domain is DGGITQSPKYLFRKEGQNVTLSCEQNLNHDAMYWYRQDPGQGLRLIYYSQIVNDFQKGDIAEGYSVSREKKESFPLTVTSAQKNPTAFYLCASSINTGSEAFFGQGTRLTVV.

As DNA, the CDR3 is TGTGCCAGCAGTTCCTCACTTCTGAACACAGATACGCAGTATTTT. Its translation is CASSSSLLNTDTQYF. The chain employs TRBV28 and TRBJ2-3, with D unresolved. The CDR3 contains 15 residues. From germline, CDR1 is MDHEN and CDR2 SYDVKM. V gave up 4 bases and J gave up 2 bases, with 13 bases separating them.

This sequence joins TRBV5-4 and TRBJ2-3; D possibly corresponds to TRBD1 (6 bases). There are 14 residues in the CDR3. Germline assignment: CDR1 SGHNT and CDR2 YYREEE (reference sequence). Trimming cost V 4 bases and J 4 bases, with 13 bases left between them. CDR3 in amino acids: CASSRGTGPDTQYF. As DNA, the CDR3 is TGTGCCAGCAGCCGGGGAACAGGGCCAGATACGCAGTATTTT.

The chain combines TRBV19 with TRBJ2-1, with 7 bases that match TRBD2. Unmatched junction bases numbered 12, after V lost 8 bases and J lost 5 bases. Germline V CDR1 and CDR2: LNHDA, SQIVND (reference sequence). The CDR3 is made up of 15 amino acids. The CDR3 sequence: CASSPSASGHNEQFF. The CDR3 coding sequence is TGTGCCAGTTCACCATCGGCTAGCGGCCACAATGAGCAGTTCTTC.

In nucleotides, the CDR3 is TGTGCCTGGTCCCAAGGGACAGGGGGGTCCCCCCAGCATTTT. Protein product: CAWSQGTGGSPQHF. The rearrangement uses TRBV30 and TRBJ1-5; 11 bases are a match to TRBD1. CDR1 is GTSNPN and CDR2 is SVGIG in the germline V gene (reference sequence). CDR3 length: 14 residues. The V and J ends lost 5 bases and 10 bases, in that order; junction bases with no gene match: 10.

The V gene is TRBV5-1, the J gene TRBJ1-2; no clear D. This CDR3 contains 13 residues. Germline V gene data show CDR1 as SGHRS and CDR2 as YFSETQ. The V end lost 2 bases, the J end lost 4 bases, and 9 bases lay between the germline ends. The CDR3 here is CASSFGGFYGYTF. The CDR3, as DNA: TGCGCCAGCAGCTTTGGAGGTTTCTATGGCTACACCTTC.

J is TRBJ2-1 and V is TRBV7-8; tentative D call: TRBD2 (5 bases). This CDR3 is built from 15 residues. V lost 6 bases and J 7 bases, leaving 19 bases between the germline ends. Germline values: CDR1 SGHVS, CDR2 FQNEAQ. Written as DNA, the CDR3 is TGTGCCAGCAGTCTATCCCCCTTGGGAGCGAATGAGCAGTTCTTC. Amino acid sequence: CASSLSPLGANEQFF.

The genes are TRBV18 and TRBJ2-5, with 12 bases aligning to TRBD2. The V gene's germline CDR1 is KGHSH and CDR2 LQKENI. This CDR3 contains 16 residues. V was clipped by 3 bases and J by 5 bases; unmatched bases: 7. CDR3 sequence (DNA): TGTGCCAGCTCACCGACTCTAGCGGGAGGGCCGGAGACCCAGTACTTC. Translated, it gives CASSPTLAGGPETQYF.

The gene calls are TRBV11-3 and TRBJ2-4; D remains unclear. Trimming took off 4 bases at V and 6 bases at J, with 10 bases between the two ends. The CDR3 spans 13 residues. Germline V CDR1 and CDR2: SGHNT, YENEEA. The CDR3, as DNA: TGTGCCAGCAGCTCCAACTTAGCAAACATTCAGTACTTC. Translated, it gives CASSSNLANIQYF.

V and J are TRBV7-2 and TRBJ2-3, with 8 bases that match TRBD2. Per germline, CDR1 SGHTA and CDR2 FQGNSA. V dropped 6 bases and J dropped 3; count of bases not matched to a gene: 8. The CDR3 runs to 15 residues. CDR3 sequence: CASSFSGSGTDTQYF. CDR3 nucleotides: TGTGCCAGCAGTTTCAGCGGGAGTGGAACAGATACGCAGTATTTT.

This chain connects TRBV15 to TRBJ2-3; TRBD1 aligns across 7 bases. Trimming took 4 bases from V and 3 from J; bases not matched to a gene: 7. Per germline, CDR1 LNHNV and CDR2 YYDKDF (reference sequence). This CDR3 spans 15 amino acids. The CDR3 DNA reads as TGTGCCACCAGCACTCTTCAGGGGGATACAGATACGCAGTATTTT. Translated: CATSTLQGDTDTQYF.

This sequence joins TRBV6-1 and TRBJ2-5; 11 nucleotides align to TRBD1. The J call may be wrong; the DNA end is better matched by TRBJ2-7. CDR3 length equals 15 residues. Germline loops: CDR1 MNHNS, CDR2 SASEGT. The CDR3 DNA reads TGTGCCAGCAGTGAAGTCGGGACAGGGGGCTACGAGCAGTACTTC. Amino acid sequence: CASSEVGTGGYEQYF.

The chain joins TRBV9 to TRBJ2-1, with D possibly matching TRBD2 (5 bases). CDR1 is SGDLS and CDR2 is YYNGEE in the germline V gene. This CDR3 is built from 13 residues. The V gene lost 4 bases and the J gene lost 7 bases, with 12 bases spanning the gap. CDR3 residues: CASSISPGNEQFF. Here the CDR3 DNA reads TGTGCCAGCAGCATATCCCCGGGAAATGAGCAGTTCTTC. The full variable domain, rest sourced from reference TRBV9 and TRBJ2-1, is DSGVTQTPKHLITATGQRVTLRCSPRSGDLSVYWYQQSLDQGLQFLIQYYNGEERAKGNILERFSAQQFPDLHSELNLSSLELGDSALYFCASSISPGNEQFFGPGTRLTVL.

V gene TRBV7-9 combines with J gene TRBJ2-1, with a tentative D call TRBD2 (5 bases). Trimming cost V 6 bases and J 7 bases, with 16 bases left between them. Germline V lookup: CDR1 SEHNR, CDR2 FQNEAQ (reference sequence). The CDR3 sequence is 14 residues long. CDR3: CASSTGIVENEQFF. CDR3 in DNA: TGTGCCAGCAGTACCGGGATCGTAGAAAATGAGCAGTTCTTC. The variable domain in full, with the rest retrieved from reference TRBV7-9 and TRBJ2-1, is DTGVSQNPRHKITKRGQNVTFRCDPISEHNRLYWYRQTLGQGPEFLTYFQNEAQLEKSRLLSDRFSAERPKGSFSTLEIQRTEQGDSAMYLCASSTGIVENEQFFGPGTRLTVL.

CDR3 protein: CASSYSRPSGGNEQFF. The DNA of the CDR3 is TGTGCCAGCAGTTACTCGAGGCCTAGCGGGGGGAATGAGCAGTTCTTC. J is TRBJ2-1 and V is TRBV6-5, with 11 nucleotides matching TRBD2. The germline CDR1 and CDR2 sequences are MNHEY and SVGAGI. V lost 0 bases to trimming and J lost 7 bases; unmatched junction nucleotides: 5. The CDR3 extends over 16 amino acids.

Here the CDR3 reads CATSRDNPGDTQYF. The CDR3 DNA sequence: TGTGCCACCAGCAGAGATAACCCCGGAGATACGCAGTATTTT. V is TRBV15 and J is TRBJ2-3, with unresolved D. The CDR3 runs 14 residues. Trimming took off 0 bases at V and 5 bases at J, with 9 bases between the two ends. CDR1 LNHNV and CDR2 YYDKDF come from the germline V gene (reference sequence). The full variable domain, with the rest looked up from reference TRBV15 and TRBJ2-3, is DAMVIQNPRYQVTQFGKPVTLSCSQTLNHNVMYWYQQKSSQAPKLLFHYYDKDFNNEADTPDNFQSRRPNTSFCFLDIRSPGLGDTAMYLCATSRDNPGDTQYFGPGTRLTVL.

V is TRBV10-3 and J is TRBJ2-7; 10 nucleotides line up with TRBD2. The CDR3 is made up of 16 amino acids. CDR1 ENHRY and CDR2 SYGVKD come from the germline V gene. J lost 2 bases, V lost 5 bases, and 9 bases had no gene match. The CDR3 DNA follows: TGTGCCATCAGTTCCCCTCTAGCGGGAGCTACCTACGAGCAGTACTTC. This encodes CAISSPLAGATYEQYF.

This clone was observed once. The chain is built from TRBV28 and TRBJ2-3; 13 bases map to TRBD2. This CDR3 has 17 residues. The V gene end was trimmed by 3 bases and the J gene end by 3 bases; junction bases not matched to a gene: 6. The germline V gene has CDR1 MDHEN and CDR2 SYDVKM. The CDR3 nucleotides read TGTGCCAGCAGTTTTGGGACTAGCGGGATCGGTACAGATACGCAGTATTTT. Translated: CASSFGTSGIGTDTQYF.

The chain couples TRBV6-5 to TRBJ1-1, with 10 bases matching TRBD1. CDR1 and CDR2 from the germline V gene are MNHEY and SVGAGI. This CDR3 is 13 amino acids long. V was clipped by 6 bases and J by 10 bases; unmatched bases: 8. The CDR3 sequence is CASSPDRGAAAFF. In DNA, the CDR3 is TGTGCCAGCAGCCCGGACAGGGGGGCGGCAGCTTTCTTT.

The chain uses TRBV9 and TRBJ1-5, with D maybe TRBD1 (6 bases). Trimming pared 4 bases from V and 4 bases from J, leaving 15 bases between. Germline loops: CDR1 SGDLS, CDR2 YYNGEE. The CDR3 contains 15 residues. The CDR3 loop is CASSPGGGPNQPQHF. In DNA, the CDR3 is TGTGCCAGCAGCCCGGGGGGGGGCCCGAATCAGCCCCAGCATTTT.

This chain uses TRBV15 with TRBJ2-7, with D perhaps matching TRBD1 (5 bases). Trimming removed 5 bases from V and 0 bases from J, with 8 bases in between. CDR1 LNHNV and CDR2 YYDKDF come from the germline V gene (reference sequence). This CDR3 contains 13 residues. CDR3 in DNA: TGTGCCACCAGCTCCCAGGGCTCCTACGAGCAGTACTTC. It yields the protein CATSSQGSYEQYF.

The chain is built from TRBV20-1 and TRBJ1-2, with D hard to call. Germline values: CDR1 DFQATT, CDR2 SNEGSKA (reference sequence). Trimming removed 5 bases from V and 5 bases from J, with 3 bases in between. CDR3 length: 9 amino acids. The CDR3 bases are TGCAGTGCTTATTATGGCTACACCTTC. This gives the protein CSAYYGYTF.

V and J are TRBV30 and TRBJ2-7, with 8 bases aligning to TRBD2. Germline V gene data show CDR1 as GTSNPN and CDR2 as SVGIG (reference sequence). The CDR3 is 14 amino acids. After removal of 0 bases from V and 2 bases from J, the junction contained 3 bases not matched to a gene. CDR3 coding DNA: TGTGCCTGGAGTGTACTAGCGGAGCCCTACGAGCAGTACTTC. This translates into CAWSVLAEPYEQYF.

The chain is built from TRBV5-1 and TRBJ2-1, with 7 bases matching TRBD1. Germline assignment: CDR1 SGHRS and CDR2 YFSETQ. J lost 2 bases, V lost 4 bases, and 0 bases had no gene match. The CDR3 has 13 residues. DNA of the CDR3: TGCGCCAGCAGCCAGGGGGCCTACAATGAGCAGTTCTTC. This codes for CASSQGAYNEQFF.

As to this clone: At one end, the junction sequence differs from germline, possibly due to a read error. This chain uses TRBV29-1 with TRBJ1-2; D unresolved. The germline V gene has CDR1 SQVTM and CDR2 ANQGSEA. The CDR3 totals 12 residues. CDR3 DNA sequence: TGCAGCGTTGAAACTAGGACCTATGGCCACACCTTC. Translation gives CSVETRTYGHTF.

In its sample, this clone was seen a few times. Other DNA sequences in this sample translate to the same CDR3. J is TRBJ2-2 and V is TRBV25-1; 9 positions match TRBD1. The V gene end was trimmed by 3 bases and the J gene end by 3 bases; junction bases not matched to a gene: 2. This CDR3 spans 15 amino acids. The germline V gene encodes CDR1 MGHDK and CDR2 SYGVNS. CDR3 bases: TGTGCCAGCAGTGAGGGGGACAGGGACACCGGGGAGCTGTTTTTT. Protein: CASSEGDRDTGELFF.